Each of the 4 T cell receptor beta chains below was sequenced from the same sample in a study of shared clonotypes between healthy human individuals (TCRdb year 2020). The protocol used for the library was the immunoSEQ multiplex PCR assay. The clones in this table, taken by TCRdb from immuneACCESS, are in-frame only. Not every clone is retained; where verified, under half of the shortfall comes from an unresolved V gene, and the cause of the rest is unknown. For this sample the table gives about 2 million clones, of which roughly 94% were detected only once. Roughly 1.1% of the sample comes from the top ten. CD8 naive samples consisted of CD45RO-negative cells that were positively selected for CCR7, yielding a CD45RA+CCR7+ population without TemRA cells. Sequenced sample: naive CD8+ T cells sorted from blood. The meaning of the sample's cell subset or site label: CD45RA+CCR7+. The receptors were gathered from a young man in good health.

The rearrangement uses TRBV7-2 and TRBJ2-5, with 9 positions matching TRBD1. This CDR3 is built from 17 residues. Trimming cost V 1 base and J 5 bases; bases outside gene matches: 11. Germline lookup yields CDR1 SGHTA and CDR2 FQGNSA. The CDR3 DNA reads TGTGCCAGCAGCTTAGTAGGGGACAGGGCATTCAGGGAGACCCAGTACTTC. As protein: CASSLVGDRAFRETQYF.

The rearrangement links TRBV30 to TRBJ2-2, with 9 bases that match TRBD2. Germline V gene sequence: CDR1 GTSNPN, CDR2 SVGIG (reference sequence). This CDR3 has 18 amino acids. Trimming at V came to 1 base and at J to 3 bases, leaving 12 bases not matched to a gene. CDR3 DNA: TGTGCCTGGAGTGAGGGAGCGGCGGGAGGGCCACACACCGGGGAGCTGTTTTTT. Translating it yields CAWSEGAAGGPHTGELFF.

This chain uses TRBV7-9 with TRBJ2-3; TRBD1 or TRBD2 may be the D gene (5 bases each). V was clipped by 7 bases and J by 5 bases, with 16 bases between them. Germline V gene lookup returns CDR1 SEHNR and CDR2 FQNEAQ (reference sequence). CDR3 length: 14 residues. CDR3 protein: CASTWDDGLDTQYF. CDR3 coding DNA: TGTGCCAGCACCTGGGACGATGGATTAGATACGCAGTATTTT.

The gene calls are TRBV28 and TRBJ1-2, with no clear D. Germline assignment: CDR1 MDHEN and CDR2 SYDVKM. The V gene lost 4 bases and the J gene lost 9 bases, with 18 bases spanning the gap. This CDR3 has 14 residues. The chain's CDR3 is CASSSIFGFVRYTF. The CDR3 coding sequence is TGTGCCAGCAGTTCGATTTTTGGGTTTGTTCGCTACACCTTC.